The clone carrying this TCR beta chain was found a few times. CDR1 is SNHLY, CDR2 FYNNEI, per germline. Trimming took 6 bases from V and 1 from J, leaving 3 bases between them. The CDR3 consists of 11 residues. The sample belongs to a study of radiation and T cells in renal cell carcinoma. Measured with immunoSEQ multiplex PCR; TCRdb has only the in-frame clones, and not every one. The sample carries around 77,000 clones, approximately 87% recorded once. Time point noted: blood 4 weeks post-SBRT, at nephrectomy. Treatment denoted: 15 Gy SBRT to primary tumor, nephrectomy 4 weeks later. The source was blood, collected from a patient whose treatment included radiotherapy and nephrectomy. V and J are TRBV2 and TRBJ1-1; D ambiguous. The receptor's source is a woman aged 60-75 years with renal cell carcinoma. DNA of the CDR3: TGTGCCAGCAGGGAGAACACTGAAGCTTTCTTT. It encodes CASRENTEAFF. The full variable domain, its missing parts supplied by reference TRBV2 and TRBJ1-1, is EPEVTQTPSHQVTQMGQEVILRCVPISNHLYFYWYRQILGQKVEFLVSFYNNEISEKSEIFDDQFSVERPDGSNFTLKIRSTKLEDSAMYFCASRENTEAFFGQGTRLTVV.